Reported below is one T cell receptor (beta chain). What antigen it recognizes has not been identified. No much larger clonotype is one base removed from it; base qualities were not supplied. This specimen belongs to a study of T cell responses to AZD1222 COVID-19 vaccine (dated by TCRdb to about 2021). Study-level background: A total of 230 or so trial participants underwent TCR sequencing, of whom some 210 received two doses of AZD1222 and some 25 received two doses of the MenACWY control vaccine. Trial participants were enrolled by age into subgroups of 18-55, 56-69 and 70-plus years, and around 140, 26 and 57 TCR-sequenced participants, respectively, were included in these subgroups. Results and caveats for the whole study, not just this receptor: The 56-69-year group was small, and its depth increase did not reach significance, likely because of low power. Because no day 14 peak-response samples were available, repertoires were characterized only after the peak T cell response. After two AZD1222 doses, both the breadth and the depth of spike-specific TCRs were significantly higher than at day 0 and than in MenACWY recipients. Conclusions about previously exposed vaccinees are limited because only 6 or 7 AZD1222 recipients were SARS-CoV-2 seropositive at baseline. Nearly half of unique spike-specific TCRs reportedly recognized epitopes outside regions mutated in the B.1.351 and B.1.1.7 variants. The vaccine-associated CD4 TCRs covered the entire spike protein, and the dominant responses fell in regions 160-218 and 743-854. Participants were mostly white British, with more females than males. The authors suggested clonal diversity may have been underestimated.

The CDR3 regions of human TCRbeta chains were analyzed by immunosequencing. Turning to the authors' computational methods: TCRs in the repertoires were compared against a reference library of SARS-CoV-2-specific TCRs that had been generated with the MIRA antigen-specificity platform. Breadth was defined as the fraction of unique TCRs that were SARS-CoV-2-associated, and depth was defined as the fraction of total T cells that were SARS-CoV-2-associated. Using the MIRA data, each spike-specific TCR was assigned both to the spike region to which the TCR was reactive and to a CD4 or CD8 class. Log10-transformed breadth and depth values were compared by one-way ANOVA with Sidak's multiple comparisons tests. Held by TCRdb, this immuneACCESS table contains in-frame sequences only and omits some clones. Under half of the omission traces to an unresolved V gene where checked; the cause of the rest is unknown. V and J calls and clone size are as listed in that table; D and trimming were resolved from the DNA. The sample table records about 42,000 clones; 70% to 90% of these occur just once. The ten largest make up 20% to 25% of the sample.

The CDR3 starts with the cysteine, ends with the phenylalanine, and has 16 residues. Only the CDR3 DNA is retained, 48 bases long and in frame from the first base. Compared with germline, V lacks 5 bases and J lacks 3 bases; bases without a gene match: 6. CDR1 and CDR2, looked up from the germline V gene, are SGHTA and FQGNSA. What this sample's time point label stands for: about 28 days (+/-7) after the second vaccine dose. Because spike-specific TCR depth and breadth did not differ between the two schedules, AZD1222 recipients who got a second dose at roughly 4 weeks were pooled with those who got a second dose at roughly 12 weeks. Samples from vaccinated people were obtained from the UK trials COV001 and COV002, which included a single-blind randomized controlled phase 2/3 trial of AZD1222 (ChAdOx1 nCoV-19) in healthy adults. For TCRbeta chain sequencing, PBMC samples from trial participants were taken at day 0 and at day 28 after the second dose.

This TCR derives from an adult who received the AZD1222 COVID-19 vaccine. The V and J genes are TRBV7-2 and TRBJ2-2, and TRBD1 matches 10 of the central bases. Sequencing used peripheral blood, obtained 28 days after the second AZD1222 dose. The DNA reads as follows: TGTGCCAGCAGCACCTCGACAGGGGGCTACACCGGGGAGCTGTTTTTT. Its protein reads: CASSTSTGGYTGELFF.